A single sample gave rise to the 6 T cell receptor beta chains below, sequenced in a study of cytomegalovirus exposure and HLA in healthy donors. Repertoires were generated with immunoSEQ multiplex PCR, while TCRdb's copy carries only in-frame clones and drops some. Here the sample spans about 64,000 clones, 80% to 90% being singletons. Material for sequencing was PBMCs. The source is a woman between 18 and 30 years old in good health and CMV-seronegative.

V gene TRBV7-8 combines with J gene TRBJ2-3; D may be TRBD2 (6 bases). The CDR3 totals 14 residues. Trimming took off 6 bases at V and 4 bases at J, with 14 bases between the two ends. CDR1 is SGHVS and CDR2 is FQNEAQ in the germline V gene. CDR3 nucleotides: TGTGCCAGCAGATTCGGGGGTGGAGCAGATACGCAGTATTTT. As protein: CASRFGGGADTQYF.

The chain uses TRBV4-3 and TRBJ2-2; D possibly corresponds to TRBD2 (6 bases). The CDR3 extends over 16 amino acids. Between the trimmed V and J ends, which lost 4 bases and 3 bases, there was a span of 15 bases. From germline, CDR1 is LGHNA and CDR2 YSLEER. DNA for the CDR3: TGCGCCAGCAGCCCGCGACTAGACAAGTACACCGGGGAGCTGTTTTTT. Protein: CASSPRLDKYTGELFF.

The genes are TRBV19 and TRBJ2-5; D possibly corresponds to TRBD1 (6 bases). This CDR3 spans 15 amino acids. Germline V gene sequence: CDR1 LNHDA, CDR2 SQIVND (reference sequence). V was trimmed by 3 bases and J by 5 bases, leaving 16 bases between them. Here the CDR3 DNA reads TGTGCCAGTAGTATCGGTGGGGGCCCCCGGGAGACCCAGTACTTC. Translation gives CASSIGGGPRETQYF.

CDR3 loop: CASSPGLAGAYNEQFF. CDR3 bases: TGTGCCAGCAGCCCGGGACTAGCGGGGGCATACAATGAGCAGTTCTTC. The chain combines TRBV11-2 with TRBJ2-1; 14 bases fit TRBD2. CDR1 is SGHAT, CDR2 FQNNGV, per germline. CDR3 length equals 16 residues. V lost 5 bases and J lost 4; bases outside the gene matches: 4.

This clone was counted once. The J gene is TRBJ2-5, the V gene TRBV7-2, with TRBD2 as a possible D gene (5 bases). CDR1 SGHTA and CDR2 FQGNSA come from the germline V gene. This CDR3 region has 15 residues. V lost 5 bases and J 5 bases, leaving 18 bases between the germline ends. CDR3 sequence reads: CASSRSLTSGETQYF. CDR3 nucleotides: TGTGCCAGCAGCCGATCACTAACTAGTGGGGAGACCCAGTACTTC.

V usage is TRBV9 and J usage is TRBJ2-7; unclear D gene. This CDR3 spans 13 amino acids. The germline CDR1 and CDR2 sequences are SGDLS and YYNGEE. Trimming cost V 1 base and J 6 bases, with 11 bases left between them. The CDR3 sequence: CASSVTEYSEQYF. The CDR3 DNA is TGTGCCAGCAGCGTAACGGAGTATAGCGAGCAGTACTTC.